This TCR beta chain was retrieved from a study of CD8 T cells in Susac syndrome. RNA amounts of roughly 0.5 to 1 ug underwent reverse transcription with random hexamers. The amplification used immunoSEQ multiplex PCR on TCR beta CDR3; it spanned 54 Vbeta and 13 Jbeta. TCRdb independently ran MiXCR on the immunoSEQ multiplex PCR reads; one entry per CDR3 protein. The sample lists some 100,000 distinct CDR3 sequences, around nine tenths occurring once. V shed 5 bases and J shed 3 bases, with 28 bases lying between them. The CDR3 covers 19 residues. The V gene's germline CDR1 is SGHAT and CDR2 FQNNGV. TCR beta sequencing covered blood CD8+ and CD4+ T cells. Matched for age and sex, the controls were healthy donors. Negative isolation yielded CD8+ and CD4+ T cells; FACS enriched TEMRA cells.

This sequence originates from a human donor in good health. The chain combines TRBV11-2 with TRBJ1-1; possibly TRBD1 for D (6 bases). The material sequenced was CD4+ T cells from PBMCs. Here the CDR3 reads CASSHYKKGWTVQHTEAFF. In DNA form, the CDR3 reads TGTGCCAGCAGCCATTATAAAAAAGGCTGGACAGTGCAACACACTGAAGCTTTCTTT. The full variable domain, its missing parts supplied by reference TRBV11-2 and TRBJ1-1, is EAGVAQSPRYKIIEKRQSVAFWCNPISGHATLYWYQQILGQGPKLLIQFQNNGVVDDSQLPKDRFSAERLKGVDSTLKIQPAKLEDSAVYLCASSHYKKGWTVQHTEAFFGQGTRLTVV.